The sequence of this TCR beta chain was determined in a study of blood T cell repertoires in COVID-19. Overall study: Samples representing acute and convalescent COVID-19 were sourced from the United States, Italy and Spain. The analysed material was cDNA or gDNA that came from T cells, B-cell-depleted T cells, or PBMCs.

Original data processing: Cell counts per sample came from amplifying reference gene primers. Repertoires were generated with immunoSEQ multiplex PCR, while TCRdb's copy carries only in-frame clones and drops some. Clone size and V and J calls were adopted from that table, with D and trimming inferred from the DNA. Among fewer than 200,000 clones listed, 70% to 90% were seen once. V lost 5 bases to trimming and J lost 3 bases, with 14 bases between them. CDR3 size: 15 residues. CDR1 and CDR2 (germline): SGHTA, FQGNSA. V is TRBV7-2 and J is TRBJ2-1, with a weak D call TRBD2 (6 bases). Specimen: peripheral blood. This receptor was taken from a man between 18 and 29 years old who had recovered from COVID-19. The CDR3 here is CASSPPSVIYNEQFF. In nucleotides, the CDR3 is TGTGCCAGCAGCCCCCCTAGCGTTATCTACAATGAGCAGTTCTTC.